This T cell receptor beta chain is drawn from a study of CD8 T cells in Susac syndrome. V was cut by 6 bases and J by 8 bases, with 13 bases left in between. The CDR3 is made up of 13 amino acids. Sequencing targeted TCR beta in T cells from blood (CD8+ and CD4+). TEMRA cells were FACS-enriched and CD8+ and CD4+ T cells negatively isolated. This clonotype occurred once. Antigen: not known. The study's findings and limits: The relatively small number of individuals in the TCR sequencing and HLA analysis was acknowledged by the study.

RNA was extracted with the RNeasy kit, and a quantity of about 0.45 to 1 ug was reverse transcribed using random hexamers. The amplification used immunoSEQ multiplex PCR on TCR beta CDR3; it spanned 54 Vbeta and 13 Jbeta. TCRdb recomputed calls from the immunoSEQ multiplex PCR reads with MiXCR, one row per CDR3 protein. The sample holds about 300,000 distinct CDR3 sequences, about 89% seen once. The source material was CD8+ T cells from PBMCs. The receptor was derived from a human donor with multiple sclerosis. The rearrangement links TRBV12-3 or TRBV12-4 to TRBJ1-4, with D possibly matching TRBD1 (6 bases). The CDR3 DNA reads as TGTGCCAGCAGGCGGACAGCTGAGGAAAAACTGTTTTTT. Translating it yields CASRRTAEEKLFF.